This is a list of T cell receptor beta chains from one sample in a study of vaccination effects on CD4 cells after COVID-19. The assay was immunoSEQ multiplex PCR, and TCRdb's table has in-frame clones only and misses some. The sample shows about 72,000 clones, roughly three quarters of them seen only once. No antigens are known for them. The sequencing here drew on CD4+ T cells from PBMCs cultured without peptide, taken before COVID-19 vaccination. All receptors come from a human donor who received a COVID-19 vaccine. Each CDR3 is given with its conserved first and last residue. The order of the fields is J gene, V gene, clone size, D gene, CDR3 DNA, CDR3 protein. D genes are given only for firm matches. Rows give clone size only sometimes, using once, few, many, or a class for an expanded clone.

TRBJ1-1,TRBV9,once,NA,TGTGCCAGCAGCGTAGACTCTGCGAGGAACACTGAAGCTTTCTTT,CASSVDSARNTEAFF
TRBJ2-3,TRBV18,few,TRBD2,TGTGCCAGCTCACGGCGCGGGAGCGGCACAGATACGCAGTATTTT,CASSRRGSGTDTQYF
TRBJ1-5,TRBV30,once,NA,TGTGCCTGGAGTGTTTTAAGTCGCAATCAGCCCCAGCATTTT,CAWSVLSRNQPQHF
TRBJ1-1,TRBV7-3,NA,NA,TGTGCCAGCGCCTCCTCGAGTAGTACTGAAGCTTTCTTT,CASASSSSTEAFF
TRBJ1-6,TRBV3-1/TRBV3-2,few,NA,TGTGCCAGCACCCCGCAGGGGTGGAATTCACCCCTCCACTTT,CASTPQGWNSPLHF
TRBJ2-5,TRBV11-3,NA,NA,TGTGCCAGCAGCCCTGGGACCTCCGGGGAGACCCAGTACTTC,CASSPGTSGETQYF
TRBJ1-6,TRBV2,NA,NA,TGTGCCAGCAGTGTCGGGGGGTATTCACCCCTCCACTTT,CASSVGGYSPLHF
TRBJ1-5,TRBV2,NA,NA,TGTGCCAGCAGTCAGGACAGCAATCAGCCCCAGCATTTT,CASSQDSNQPQHF
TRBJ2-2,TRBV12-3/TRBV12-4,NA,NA,TGTGCCAGCAGTCCTGAGTACACCGGGGAGCTGTTTTTT,CASSPEYTGELFF
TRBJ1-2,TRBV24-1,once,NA,TGTGCCACCAGTGAAGGAGCTAACTATGGCTACACCTTC,CATSEGANYGYTF
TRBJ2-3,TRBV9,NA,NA,TGTGCCAGCAGCGTTGGAGGGGGAAGGACAGATACGCAGTATTTT,CASSVGGGRTDTQYF
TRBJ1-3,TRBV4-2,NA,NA,TGTGCCAGCAGCCAAGATTTGGGGGAACCCAGAAACACCATATATTTT,CASSQDLGEPRNTIYF
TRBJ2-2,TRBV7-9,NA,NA,TGTGCCAGCAGCTTAGAGGGGTACACCGGGGAGCTGTTTTTT,CASSLEGYTGELFF
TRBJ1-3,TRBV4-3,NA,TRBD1,TGCGCCAGCAGCCAGGAAGGTGGGACAGGGTCTGGAAACACCATATATTTT,CASSQEGGTGSGNTIYF
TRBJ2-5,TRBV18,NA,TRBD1,TGTGCCAGCTCACCAAGAAAGGGACAGGATTTTCAAGAGACCCAGTACTTC,CASSPRKGQDFQETQYF
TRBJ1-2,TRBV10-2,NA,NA,TGCGCCAGCACTACAGACAGGAACTATGGCTACACCTTC,CASTTDRNYGYTF
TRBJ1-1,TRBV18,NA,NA,TGTGCCAGCTCACCACCGCCTCAGAACGGTAGAGCTTTCTTT,CASSPPPQNGRAFF
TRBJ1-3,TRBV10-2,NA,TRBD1,TGCGCCACCTGGGACAGGGGGCTGGGAAACACCATATATTTT,CATWDRGLGNTIYF
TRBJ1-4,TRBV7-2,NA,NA,TGTGCCAGCAGCTTAGCAGGGGCGGGAGAAAAACTGTTTTTT,CASSLAGAGEKLFF
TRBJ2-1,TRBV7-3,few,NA,TGTGCCAGCAGCTTAACGGCATCAGTAGTTGACAATGAGCAGTTCTTC,CASSLTASVVDNEQFF
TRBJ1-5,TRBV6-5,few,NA,TGTGCCAGCAGTTTTAACAGGGACAATCAGCCCCAGCATTTT,CASSFNRDNQPQHF
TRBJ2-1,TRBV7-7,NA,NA,TGTGCCAGCCAACAGGGCCCAAGCTCCTACAATGAGCAGTTCTTC,CASQQGPSSYNEQFF
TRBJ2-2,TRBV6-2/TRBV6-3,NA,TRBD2,TGTGCCAGCAGTTACCATCTAGCGGGGGGGCGAACCGGGGAGCTGTTTTTT,CASSYHLAGGRTGELFF
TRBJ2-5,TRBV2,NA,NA,TGTGCCACCCGTCGATCCCTCACGGAGACCCAGTACTTC,CATRRSLTETQYF
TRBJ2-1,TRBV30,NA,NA,TGTGCCTGGGGCCCCTACAATGAGCAGTTCTTC,CAWGPYNEQFF
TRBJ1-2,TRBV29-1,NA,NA,TGCAGCGTTGTCCATCCCGGCGGGGCTGGCTACACCTTC,CSVVHPGGAGYTF
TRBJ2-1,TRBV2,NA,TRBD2,TGTGCCAGCAGAGGAAGCGGGGCGAGCTCCTACAATGAGCAGTTCTTC,CASRGSGASSYNEQFF
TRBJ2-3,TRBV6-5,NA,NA,TGTGCCAGCACAAACAGGGTCACAGATACGCAGTATTTT,CASTNRVTDTQYF
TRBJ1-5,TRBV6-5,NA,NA,TGTGCCAGCAGTTATTCCGGGCCCAATCAGCCCCAGCATTTT,CASSYSGPNQPQHF
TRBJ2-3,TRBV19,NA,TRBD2,TGTGCCAGTAGGGGTAGCGGGCGGGATACGCAGTATTTT,CASRGSGRDTQYF
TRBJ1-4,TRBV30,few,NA,TGTGCCTGGAGTGTTTGGAGAGCTGGGGAAAAACTGTTTTTT,CAWSVWRAGEKLFF
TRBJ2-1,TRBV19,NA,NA,TGTGCCAGTAGTAAGGAGTTCCGAAGCTCCTACAATGAGCAGTTCTTC,CASSKEFRSSYNEQFF
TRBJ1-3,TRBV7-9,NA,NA,TGTGCCAGCAGCTTAGGAGCGGGTGACTCTGGAAACACCATATATTTT,CASSLGAGDSGNTIYF
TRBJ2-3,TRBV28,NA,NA,TGTGCCAGCAGCCATCATCGATCGGGGGGCCCCTCCACAGATACGCAGTATTTT,CASSHHRSGGPSTDTQYF
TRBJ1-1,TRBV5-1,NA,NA,TGCGCCAGCAGCTTAAACATCGCGAACACTGAAGCTTTCTTT,CASSLNIANTEAFF
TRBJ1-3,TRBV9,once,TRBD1,TGTGCCAGCAGCGTAGACAGGGGAAGAAACACCATATATTTT,CASSVDRGRNTIYF
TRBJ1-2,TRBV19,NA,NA,TGTGCCAGTAGTATAGCTCGACGGCTCGACAACTATGGCTACACCTTC,CASSIARRLDNYGYTF
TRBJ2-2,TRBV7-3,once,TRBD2,TGTGCCAGCAGCTTATTACTAGCGGGGGGGCTCACCGGGGAGCTGTTTTTT,CASSLLLAGGLTGELFF
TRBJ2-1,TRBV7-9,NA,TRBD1,TGTGCCAGCAGCTCCCGGGACAGGCCCTCCTACAATGAGCAGTTCTTC,CASSSRDRPSYNEQFF
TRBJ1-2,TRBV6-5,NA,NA,TGTGCCAGCAGTTACACTGGGGCCGTAGCTAACTATGGCTACACCTTC,CASSYTGAVANYGYTF
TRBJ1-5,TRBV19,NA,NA,TGTGCCAGTAGTAACGGGCGATTACCCTCGCGCAATCAGCCCCAGCATTTT,CASSNGRLPSRNQPQHF
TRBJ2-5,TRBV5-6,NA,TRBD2,TGTGCCAGCAGCGGACTAGCGGGGGTTGGAGAGACCCAGTACTTC,CASSGLAGVGETQYF
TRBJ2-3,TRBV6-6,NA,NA,TGTGCCAGCAGTTACGCAGGCCCCCTCACAGATACGCAGTATTTT,CASSYAGPLTDTQYF
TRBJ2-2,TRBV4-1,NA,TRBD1,TGCGCCAGCGGATTCTCCGGGACAGGGGGCAGCGGGGAGCTGTTTTTT,CASGFSGTGGSGELFF